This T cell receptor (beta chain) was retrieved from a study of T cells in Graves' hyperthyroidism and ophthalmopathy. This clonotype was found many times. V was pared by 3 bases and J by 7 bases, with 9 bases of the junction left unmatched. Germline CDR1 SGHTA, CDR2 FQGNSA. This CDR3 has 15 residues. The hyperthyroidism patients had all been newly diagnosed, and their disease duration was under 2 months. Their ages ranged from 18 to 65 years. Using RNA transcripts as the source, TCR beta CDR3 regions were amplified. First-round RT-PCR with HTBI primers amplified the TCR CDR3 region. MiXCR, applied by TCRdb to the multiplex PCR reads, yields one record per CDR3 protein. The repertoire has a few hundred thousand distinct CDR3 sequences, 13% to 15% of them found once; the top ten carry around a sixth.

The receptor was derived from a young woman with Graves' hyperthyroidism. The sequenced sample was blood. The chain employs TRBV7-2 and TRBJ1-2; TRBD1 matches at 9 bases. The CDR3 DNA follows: TGTGCCAGCAGCTTTGGGACAGGGATGGGATTTGGCTACACCTTC. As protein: CASSFGTGMGFGYTF.